This T cell receptor beta chain was captured in a study of blood T cell repertoires in COVID-19. Recovery meant two consecutive negative NP/OP PCR tests, professional clearance, or resolved symptoms. Trimming took off 0 bases at V and 4 bases at J, with 7 bases between the two ends. The germline CDR1 and CDR2 sequences are SGHRS and YFSETQ. This CDR3 has 14 amino acids. The method was immunoSEQ multiplex PCR; TCRdb's version includes in-frame clones alone and lacks a portion of them. The table records fewer than 400,000 clones, approximately 87% of them present only once. Specimen: PBMCs or T cells enriched from blood (not recorded which). This rearrangement joins TRBV5-1 to TRBJ1-4; no firm D call. The clonotype originates from a woman in her forties or fifties who had recovered from COVID-19. The chain's CDR3 is CASSLGGDNEKLFF. The CDR3 DNA sequence: TGCGCCAGCAGCTTGGGCGGCGATAATGAAAAACTGTTTTTT.